Listed here are 15 T cell receptor beta chains from one sample, sequenced in a study of monozygotic twins with inflammatory bowel disease. One entry per CDR3 protein, without DNA, is what TCRdb gives after re-calling the 5' RACE reads. Its clone listing holds around 220,000 distinct CDR3 sequences. The sequencing sample was made of blood. The source is a human donor with ulcerative colitis or Crohn's disease, or a healthy co-twin of an affected twin (not recorded which).

The rearrangement uses TRBV6-6 and TRBJ2-7; TCRdb's D call of TRBD1 is untestable without DNA. Germline V lookup: CDR1 MNHNY, CDR2 SVGAGI (reference sequence). CDR3 size: 14 residues. This CDR3 reads CASSRQGADYEQYF.

The chain has TRBV6-2 or TRBV6-3 and TRBJ2-1; checking the TCRdb D call of TRBD1 is not possible without DNA. The germline CDR1 and CDR2 sequences are MNHEY and SVGEGT. CDR3 length equals 13 residues. The CDR3 reads CASSYVGAHEQFF.

The chain employs TRBV28 and TRBJ2-3; the D call of TRBD2 rests on TCRdb alone, since no DNA is present to check it. Germline CDR1 is MDHEN and CDR2 is SYDVKM. The CDR3 is made up of 13 amino acids. The CDR3 reads CASSLSGSGTQYF.

The CDR3: CASSPGPGAGYTF. This chain uses TRBV4-3 with TRBJ1-2; TCRdb returns TRBD1, unconfirmable since there is no DNA. Germline V gene data show CDR1 as LGHNA and CDR2 as YSLEER. This CDR3 is 13 amino acids long.

This sequence joins TRBV7-2 and TRBJ2-7; TCRdb's assignment of TRBD1 cannot be checked, as there is no DNA. The CDR3 sequence is 15 residues long. The germline CDR1 and CDR2 sequences are SGHTA and FQGNSA. CDR3 in amino acids: CASSPGQGRSYEQYF.

J is TRBJ1-2 and V is TRBV12-3 or TRBV12-4. The CDR3 runs 12 residues. The CDR3 sequence is CASSSILYGYTF.

V gene TRBV27 combines with J gene TRBJ2-3; the D gene TCRdb calls, TRBD1, cannot be checked with no DNA. The germline CDR1 and CDR2 sequences are MNHEY and SMNVEV (reference sequence). The CDR3 is 17 amino acids. The chain's CDR3 is CASSFTTSNTGADTQYF.

V and J are TRBV7-2 and TRBJ2-2; without DNA, the TCRdb call of TRBD2 cannot be checked. There are 13 residues in the CDR3. In germline, CDR1 is SGHTA, CDR2 FQGNSA. The CDR3 sequence is CASSPSLVGELFF.

This chain connects TRBV28 to TRBJ2-3. The length of the CDR3 is 14 residues. Germline CDR1 is MDHEN and CDR2 is SYDVKM. The chain's CDR3 is CASSLASKADTQYF.

The chain carries TRBV20-1 and TRBJ1-3; TCRdb gives TRBD1 as the D gene, but with no DNA this cannot be confirmed. Germline V CDR1 and CDR2: DFQATT, SNEGSKA (reference sequence). The CDR3 is 14 amino acids. The CDR3 here is CSARAGTAGNTIYF.

V and J are TRBV4-3 and TRBJ1-1; the TRBD1 assignment by TCRdb is unverifiable without DNA. The V gene's germline CDR1 is LGHNA and CDR2 YSLEER. The CDR3 is made up of 17 amino acids. This CDR3 is CASSQGLSQTAGSEAFF.

This chain uses TRBV28 with TRBJ2-7. This CDR3 has 17 residues. Germline assignment: CDR1 MDHEN and CDR2 SYDVKM. CDR3 loop: CASSFLHADVNSYEQYF.

V and J are TRBV7-2 and TRBJ1-5. The CDR3 runs 17 residues. CDR1 SGHTA and CDR2 FQGNSA come from the germline V gene. The CDR3 sequence: CASSLVVGSLSNQPQHF.

The rearrangement uses TRBV29-1 and TRBJ2-7; with no DNA, the TCRdb D assignment of TRBD1 cannot be verified. CDR1 and CDR2 from the germline V gene are SQVTM and ANQGSEA. There are 13 residues in the CDR3. The chain's CDR3 is CSVGGGRANEQYF.

This chain links TRBV6-5 with TRBJ1-1; TCRdb selects TRBD1, and the lack of DNA leaves this call unchecked. Germline assignment: CDR1 MNHEY and CDR2 SVGAGI. CDR3 length: 17 residues. The CDR3: CASSSSTPGRTRSEAFF.